The rows below give T cell receptor beta chains drawn from one sample of a study of cytomegalovirus exposure and HLA in healthy donors. The table came from immunoSEQ multiplex PCR; TCRdb's copy has only in-frame clones and leaves some out. With 200,000 or so clones in the sample, the ten largest clones hold 0.74%. The source material was PBMCs. These receptors were obtained from a boy between 10 and 17 years old in good health and CMV-seronegative. CDR3s include the opening cysteine and the closing phenylalanine or tryptophan. Each record gives: CDR3 protein, CDR3 DNA, J gene, V gene, D gene. D genes are given only for firm matches.

CASRGTGQIRGGYTF TGTGCCAGCAGGGGGACAGGACAAATTAGAGGTGGCTACACCTTC TRBJ1-2 TRBV2 TRBD1
CASSSGQGTYEQYF TGCGCCAGCAGCTCGGGACAGGGTACCTACGAGCAGTACTTC TRBJ2-7 TRBV5-1 TRBD1
CASRLVNTEAFF TGTGCCAGCAGATTAGTGAACACTGAAGCTTTCTTT TRBJ1-1 TRBV6-6 -
CASTWTSGGHAETQYF TGTGCCAGCACTTGGACTAGCGGGGGACATGCGGAGACCCAGTACTTC TRBJ2-5 TRBV2 TRBD2
CASGPVSGGTFSYEQYF TGTGCTAGTGGCCCTGTTAGCGGGGGGACGTTCTCCTACGAGCAGTACTTC TRBJ2-7 TRBV12-5 TRBD2
CASSPSVDSPLHF TGTGCCAGCAGCCCCTCTGTAGATTCACCCCTCCACTTT TRBJ1-6 TRBV11-2 -
CASSPFDRSTYEQYF TGTGCCAGTAGTCCTTTCGACAGGTCGACCTACGAGCAGTACTTC TRBJ2-7 TRBV19 -
CASSQAYEQYF TGTGCCAGCAGCCAAGCCTACGAGCAGTACTTC TRBJ2-7 TRBV14 -
CASSETGYTEAFF TGTGCCAGCAGCGAAACAGGGTATACTGAAGCTTTCTTT TRBJ1-1 TRBV13 -
CASSFRAGGRHTGELFF TGCGCCAGCAGCTTTCGGGCGGGGGGGCGTCACACCGGGGAGCTGTTTTTT TRBJ2-2 TRBV5-1 TRBD2
CASNRGVKDTEAFF TGTGCCAGCAACCGCGGGGTTAAGGACACTGAAGCTTTCTTT TRBJ1-1 TRBV5-4 -
CATNSGTSGGHTGELFF TGTGCCACCAACTCCGGGACTAGCGGGGGCCACACCGGGGAGCTGTTTTTT TRBJ2-2 TRBV2 TRBD2
CASSDLVEGGRFF TGCGCCAGCAGTGATTTAGTGGAGGGGGGGCGGTTCTTC TRBJ2-1 TRBV10-1 -
CAWRPRESTDTQYF TGTGCCTGGAGGCCCAGGGAAAGCACAGATACGCAGTATTTT TRBJ2-3 TRBV30 -
CASSIGQDYEQYF TGCGCCAGCAGCATAGGACAGGACTACGAGCAGTACTTC TRBJ2-7 TRBV5-1 TRBD1